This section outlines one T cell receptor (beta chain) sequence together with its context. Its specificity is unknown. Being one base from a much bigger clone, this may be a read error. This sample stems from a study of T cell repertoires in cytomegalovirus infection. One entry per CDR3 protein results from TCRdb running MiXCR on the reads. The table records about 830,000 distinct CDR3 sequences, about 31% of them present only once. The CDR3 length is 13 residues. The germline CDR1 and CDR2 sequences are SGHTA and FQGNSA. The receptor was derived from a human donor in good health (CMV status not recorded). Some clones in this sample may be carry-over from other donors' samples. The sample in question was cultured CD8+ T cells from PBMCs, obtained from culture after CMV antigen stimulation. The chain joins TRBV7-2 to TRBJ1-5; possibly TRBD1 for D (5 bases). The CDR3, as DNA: TGTGCCAGCAGCGAGACAGTCAATCGGCCCCAGCATTTT. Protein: CASSETVNRPQHF.